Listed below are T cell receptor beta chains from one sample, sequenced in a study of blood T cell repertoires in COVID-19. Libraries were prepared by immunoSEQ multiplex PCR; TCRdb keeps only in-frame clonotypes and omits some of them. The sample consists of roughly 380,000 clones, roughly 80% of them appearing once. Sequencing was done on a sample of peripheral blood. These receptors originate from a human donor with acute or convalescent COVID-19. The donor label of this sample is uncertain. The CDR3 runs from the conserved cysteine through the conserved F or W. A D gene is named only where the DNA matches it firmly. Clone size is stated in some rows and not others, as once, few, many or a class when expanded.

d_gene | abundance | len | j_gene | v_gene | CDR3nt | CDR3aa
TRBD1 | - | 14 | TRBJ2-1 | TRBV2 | TGTGCCAGCACCCGGCAGGGGGCCTACAATGAGCAGTTCTTC | CASTRQGAYNEQFF
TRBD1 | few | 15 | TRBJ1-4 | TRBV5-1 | TGCGCCAGCAGCGGACGGGACAGTAGTAATGAAAAACTGTTTTTT | CASSGRDSSNEKLFF
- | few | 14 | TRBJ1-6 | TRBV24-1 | TGTGCCACCAGTGGGGAGGGGACGAATTCACCCCTCCACTTT | CATSGEGTNSPLHF
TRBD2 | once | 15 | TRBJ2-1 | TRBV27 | TGTGCCAGCAGTTGGACTAGCGGGAGATCGAATGAGCAGTTCTTC | CASSWTSGRSNEQFF
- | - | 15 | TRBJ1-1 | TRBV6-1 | TGTGCCAGCAGTGAGGGGGGTCCAGGCGCCTCCGAAGCTTTCTTT | CASSEGGPGASEAFF
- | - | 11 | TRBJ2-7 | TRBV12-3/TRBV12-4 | TGTGCCAGCAGCCGAGCCTACGAGCAGTACTTC | CASSRAYEQYF
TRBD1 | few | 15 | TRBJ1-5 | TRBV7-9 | TGTGCCAGCAGCGCGACCGGGACAGGTAATCAGCCCCAGCATTTT | CASSATGTGNQPQHF
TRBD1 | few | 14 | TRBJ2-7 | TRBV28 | TGTGCCAGCAGTTTATCGGGGACAGTATACGAGCAGTACTTC | CASSLSGTVYEQYF
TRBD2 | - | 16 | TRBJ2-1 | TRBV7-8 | TGTGCCAGCAGCCGATTTGGGACTAGCGGGTACAATGAGCAGTTCTTC | CASSRFGTSGYNEQFF
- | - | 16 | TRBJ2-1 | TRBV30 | TGTGCCTGGCAAGCGGGGTTGCGGCAGGGGTACAATGAGCAGTTCTTC | CAWQAGLRQGYNEQFF
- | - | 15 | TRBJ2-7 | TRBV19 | TGTGCCAGTAGAAAAGGAGGGGGACAGTCCTACGAGCAGTACTTC | CASRKGGGQSYEQYF
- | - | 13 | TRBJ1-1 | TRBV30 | TGTGCCTGGAGCCTAACAGACGTCACTGAAGCTTTCTTT | CAWSLTDVTEAFF
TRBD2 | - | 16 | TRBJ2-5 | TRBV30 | TGTGCCTGGAGTGTTTGGCGGGAGGGCCAGGGAGAGACCCAGTACTTC | CAWSVWREGQGETQYF
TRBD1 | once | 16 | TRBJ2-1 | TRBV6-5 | TGTGCCAGCAGTTACAAAAGTACAGGGGCCGACAATGAGCAGTTCTTC | CASSYKSTGADNEQFF
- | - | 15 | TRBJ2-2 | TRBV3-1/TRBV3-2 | TGTGCCAGCAGCCAAGGGTTCTCCAGCACCGGGGAGCTGTTTTTT | CASSQGFSSTGELFF
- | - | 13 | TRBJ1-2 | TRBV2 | TGTGCCAGCAGTGAACCCTCCGCTATCCGCTACACCTTC | CASSEPSAIRYTF
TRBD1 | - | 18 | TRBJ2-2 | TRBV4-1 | TGCGCCAGCAGCCACCGCCCAACTGGACAGGGGACCACCGGGGAGCTGTTTTTT | CASSHRPTGQGTTGELFF
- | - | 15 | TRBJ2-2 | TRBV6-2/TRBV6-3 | TGTGCCAGCAGTTACGGAACAGGGAGGGGTGGGGAGCTGTTTTTT | CASSYGTGRGGELFF
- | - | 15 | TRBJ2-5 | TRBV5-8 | TGTGCCAGCAGCCCTTGGGGCAGTAACCAAGAGACCCAGTACTTC | CASSPWGSNQETQYF
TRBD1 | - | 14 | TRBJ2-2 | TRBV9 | TGTGCCAGAAGGACAGGAGAGAACACCGGGGAGCTGTTTTTT | CARRTGENTGELFF
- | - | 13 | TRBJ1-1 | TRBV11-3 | TGTGCCAGCAGCTGGACGGGGAGAACTGAAGCTTTCTTT | CASSWTGRTEAFF
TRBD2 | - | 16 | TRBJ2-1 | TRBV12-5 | TGTGCTAGTGGTTTGGTACGAAGCGGGAGGCGTCGTGAGCAGTTCTTC | CASGLVRSGRRREQFF
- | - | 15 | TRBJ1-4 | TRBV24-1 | TGTGCCACCAGTGATTTCAGGGGTCTTGGGGAAAAACTGTTTTTT | CATSDFRGLGEKLFF
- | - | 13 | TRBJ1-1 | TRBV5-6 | TGTGCCAGTGGGGCAGGGGTGGACACTGAAGCTTTCTTT | CASGAGVDTEAFF
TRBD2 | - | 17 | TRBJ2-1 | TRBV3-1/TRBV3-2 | TGTGCCAGCAGGCACGCTAGAAGCGGGAGCTCCTACAATGAGCAGTTCTTC | CASRHARSGSSYNEQFF
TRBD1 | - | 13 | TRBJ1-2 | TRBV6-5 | TGTGCCAGCAGTCCCTGGGACAGGGGTGGCTACACCTTC | CASSPWDRGGYTF
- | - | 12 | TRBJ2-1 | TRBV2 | TGTGCCAGCAGTAGAGCATACAATGAGCAGTTCTTC | CASSRAYNEQFF
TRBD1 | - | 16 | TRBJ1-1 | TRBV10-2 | TGCGCCAGCAGTCCCACCCAGAACAGGGGAAACACTGAAGCTTTCTTT | CASSPTQNRGNTEAFF
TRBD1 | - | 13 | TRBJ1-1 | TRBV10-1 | TGCGCCAGCAGTCGGACAGGGGGCACTGAAGCTTTCTTT | CASSRTGGTEAFF
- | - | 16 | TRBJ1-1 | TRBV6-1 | TGTGCCAGCAGTGACAAACTCCGGGACAAAGACACTGAAGCTTTCTTT | CASSDKLRDKDTEAFF
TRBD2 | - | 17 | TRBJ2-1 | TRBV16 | TGTGCCAGCAGCCAAGGACTAGCGGTAAGCTCCTACAATGAGCAGTTCTTC | CASSQGLAVSSYNEQFF
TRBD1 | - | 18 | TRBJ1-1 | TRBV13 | TGTGCCAGCAGCCTCCTCAGGGACAGGGTTATTGGGGAAACTGAAGCTTTCTTT | CASSLLRDRVIGETEAFF
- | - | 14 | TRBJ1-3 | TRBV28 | TGTGCCAGCAGACCCGGGGGTCGAGGAAACACCATATATTTT | CASRPGGRGNTIYF
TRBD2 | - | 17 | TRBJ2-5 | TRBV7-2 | TGTGCCAGCAGCCCTACCGGGACTAGCTTTCTTCGAGAGACCCAGTACTTC | CASSPTGTSFLRETQYF
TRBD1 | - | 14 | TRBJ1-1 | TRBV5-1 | TGCGCCAGCAGCTTGGGACAGGGGTACACTGAAGCTTTCTTT | CASSLGQGYTEAFF
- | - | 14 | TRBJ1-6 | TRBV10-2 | TGCGCCAGCATCGAAGGGGCCTGGAATTCACCCCTCCACTTT | CASIEGAWNSPLHF
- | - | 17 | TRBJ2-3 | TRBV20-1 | TGCTGTGCTAGTGGTGGGGGTGGGCGGGACGGGACAGATACGCAGTATTTT | CCASGGGGRDGTDTQYF
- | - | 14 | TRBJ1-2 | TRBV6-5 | TGTGCCACCTCTATAGGGACATCTAACTATGGCTACACCTTC | CATSIGTSNYGYTF
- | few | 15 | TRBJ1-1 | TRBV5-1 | TGCGCCAGCAGCTTTCAGGGTGGAAGTGTGACTGAAGCTTTCTTT | CASSFQGGSVTEAFF
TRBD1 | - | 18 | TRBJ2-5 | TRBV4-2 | TGTGCCAGCAGCCAAGAGGGGACAGGGGGCGCGTCTCGACAGACCCAGTACTTC | CASSQEGTGGASRQTQYF
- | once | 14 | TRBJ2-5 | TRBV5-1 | TGCGCCAGCAGCTTGGGAGGTAGGGGAGAGACCCAGTACTTC | CASSLGGRGETQYF
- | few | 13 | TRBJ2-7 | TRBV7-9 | TGTGCCAGCAGCTCGGAGGACTCCTACGAGCAGTACTTC | CASSSEDSYEQYF
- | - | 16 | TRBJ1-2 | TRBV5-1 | TGCGCCAGCAGCTTTCGCGGATCAGGGGAACCCTATGGCTACACCTTC | CASSFRGSGEPYGYTF
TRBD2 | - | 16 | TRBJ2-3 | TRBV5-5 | TGTGCCAGCAGCTCCCCTACTAGCGGGGGCACAGATACGCAGTATTTT | CASSSPTSGGTDTQYF
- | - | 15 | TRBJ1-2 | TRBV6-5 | TGTGCCAGCAGTTACCTGCCAGGGGCGGCCTATGGCTACACCTTC | CASSYLPGAAYGYTF
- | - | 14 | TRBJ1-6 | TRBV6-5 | TGTGCCAGCCGAGGGCAGAACTATAATTCACCCCTCCACTTT | CASRGQNYNSPLHF
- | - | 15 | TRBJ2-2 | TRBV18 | TGTGCCAGCTCACCCCGGGACTCCGGCACCGGGGAGCTGTTTTTT | CASSPRDSGTGELFF
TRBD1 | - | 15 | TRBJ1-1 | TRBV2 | TGTGCCAGCAGTAGTGGTACAGGGGTCGTCACTGAAGCTTTCTTT | CASSSGTGVVTEAFF
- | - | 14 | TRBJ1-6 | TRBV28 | TGTGCCAGCAGCCGGGGGGCAAGTTATTCACCCCTCCACTTT | CASSRGASYSPLHF
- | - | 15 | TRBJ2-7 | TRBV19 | TGTGCCAGTAGCCATCGGCAGTCGGGGTCCTACGAGCAGTACTTC | CASSHRQSGSYEQYF
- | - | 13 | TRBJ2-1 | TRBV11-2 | TGTGCCAGCAGCTTAGTTTTAAGCGGTGAGCAGTTCTTC | CASSLVLSGEQFF
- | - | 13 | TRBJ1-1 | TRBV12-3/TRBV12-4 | TGTGCCAGCAGTTTAAACAGGAACACTGAAGCTTTCTTT | CASSLNRNTEAFF
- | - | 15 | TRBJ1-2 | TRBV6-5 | TGTGCCAGCAACACGCTGTCTCCCACGAACTATGGCTACACCTTC | CASNTLSPTNYGYTF
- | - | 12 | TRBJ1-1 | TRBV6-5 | TGTGCCAGCAGGCCCACAGGGAAGGGAGCTTTCTTT | CASRPTGKGAFF
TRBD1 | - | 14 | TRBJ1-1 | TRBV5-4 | TGTGCCAGCAGCCGACAGGGCATGAACACTGAAGCTTTCTTT | CASSRQGMNTEAFF
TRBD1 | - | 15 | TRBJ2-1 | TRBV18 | TGTGCCAGCTCACCAAACAGGGGGTATTACAATGAGCAGTTCTTC | CASSPNRGYYNEQFF
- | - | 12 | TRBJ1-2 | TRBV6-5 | TGTGCCAGCAGTTACAACAGCTATGGCTACACCTTC | CASSYNSYGYTF
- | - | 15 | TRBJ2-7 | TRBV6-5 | TGTGCCAGCATTTCCGGAGGGGGCGCTTTCCACGAGCAGTACTTC | CASISGGGAFHEQYF
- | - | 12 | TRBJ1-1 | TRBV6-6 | TGTGCCAGCACCCCCGGGGGGACTGAAGCTTTCTTT | CASTPGGTEAFF